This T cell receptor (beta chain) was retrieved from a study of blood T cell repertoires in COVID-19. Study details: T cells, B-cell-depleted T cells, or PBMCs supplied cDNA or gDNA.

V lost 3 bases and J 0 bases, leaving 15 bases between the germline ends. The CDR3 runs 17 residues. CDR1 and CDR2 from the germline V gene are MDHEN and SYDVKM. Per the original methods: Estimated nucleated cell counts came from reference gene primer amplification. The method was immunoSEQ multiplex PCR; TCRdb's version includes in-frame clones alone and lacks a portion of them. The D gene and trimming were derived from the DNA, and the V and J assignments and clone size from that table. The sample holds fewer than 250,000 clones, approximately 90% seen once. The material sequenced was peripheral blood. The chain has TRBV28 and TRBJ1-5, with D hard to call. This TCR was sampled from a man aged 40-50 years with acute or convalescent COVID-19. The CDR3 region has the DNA TGTGCCAGCAGTTTCGTCACGGGTTTAGGTAGCAATCAGCCCCAGCATTTT. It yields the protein CASSFVTGLGSNQPQHF.